These 20 T cell receptor beta chains came from one sample sequenced in a study of blood T cell repertoires in COVID-19. The data were produced by immunoSEQ multiplex PCR, yet TCRdb's version contains in-frame clones alone and is incomplete. The profile shows approximately 90,000 clones, around 86% of them singletons. Sequencing was carried out using peripheral blood. These receptors originate from a woman of 80 years or more with acute or convalescent COVID-19.

The chain links TRBV6-5 to TRBJ1-2; perhaps TRBD1 as D (6 bases). CDR3 length: 13 residues. The germline CDR1 and CDR2 sequences are MNHEY and SVGAGI. Trimming removed 6 bases from V and 5 bases from J, with 13 bases in between. The CDR3: CASSWDTRYGYTF. CDR3 DNA: TGTGCCAGCAGCTGGGACACTCGTTATGGCTACACCTTC.

The J gene is TRBJ2-7, the V gene TRBV29-1; TRBD1 is a possible D gene (6 bases). The CDR3 covers 13 residues. With 2 bases removed from V and 1 base from J, the gap between germline ends came to 9 bases. The germline V gene encodes CDR1 SQVTM and CDR2 ANQGSEA. This chain's CDR3 is CSVEIRGSYEQYF. CDR3 sequence (DNA): TGCAGCGTTGAAATTAGGGGGTCCTACGAGCAGTACTTC.

This chain connects TRBV4-2 to TRBJ2-1; 7 bases line up with TRBD2. V lost 4 bases, J lost 2 bases, and 8 bases stayed unmatched. In germline, CDR1 is LGHNA, CDR2 YNFKEQ. The CDR3 spans 16 residues. For the CDR3, the DNA is TGTGCCAGCAGCCTTGGGGAGGGAGGGGCCTACAATGAGCAGTTCTTC. As protein: CASSLGEGGAYNEQFF.

The J gene is TRBJ2-3, the V gene TRBV28; 12 bases map to TRBD2. The CDR3 consists of 15 residues. Germline V lookup: CDR1 MDHEN, CDR2 SYDVKM. Trimming took 5 bases from V and 7 from J; bases not matched to a gene: 7. CDR3 in amino acids: CASSQPSGRGNTQYF. Written as DNA, the CDR3 is TGTGCCAGCAGTCAGCCTAGCGGGAGGGGGAATACGCAGTATTTT.

V usage is TRBV29-1 and J usage is TRBJ2-5; 8 bases are shared with TRBD2. Losses at the gene ends were 6 bases for V and 2 bases for J; bases not matched to a gene: 2. The CDR3 has 12 residues. From germline, CDR1 is SQVTM and CDR2 ANQGSEA. The DNA for the CDR3 is TGCAGCGTCGGGGGGGGGCAAGAGACCCAGTACTTC. It specifies CSVGGGQETQYF.

The sample holds one count of this clone. This sequence joins TRBV5-1 and TRBJ2-3; 7 bases match TRBD1. CDR1 and CDR2 (germline): SGHRS, YFSETQ. The CDR3 loop spans 15 amino acids. The trim removed 1 base at V and 8 bases at J, leaving 10 bases unmatched. The DNA for the CDR3 is TGCGCCAGCAGCTTGCAGGGGGTCAAAGGTGGTACGCAGTATTTT. It specifies CASSLQGVKGGTQYF.

The chain carries TRBV3-1 (or the pseudogene TRBV3-2) and TRBJ1-1; D possibly corresponds to TRBD1 (6 bases). Trimming removed 7 bases at V and 3 bases at J, with 12 bases between. Germline V CDR1 and CDR2: LGHDT, YNNKEL (reference sequence). This CDR3 region has 13 residues. In nucleotides, the CDR3 is TGTGCCAGCACCCCACAGGGTTACACTGAAGCTTTCTTT. It specifies CASTPQGYTEAFF.

In DNA form, the CDR3 reads TGTGCCAGCAGCTTGGATACAGGGAACACCATATATTTT. Residues: CASSLDTGNTIYF. V and J are TRBV5-4 and TRBJ1-3; TRBD1 might be the D (6 bases). The CDR3 extends over 13 amino acids. Germline V gives CDR1 SGHNT, CDR2 YYREEE (reference sequence). V gave up 0 bases and J gave up 7 bases, with 8 bases separating them.

To note about this clone: Compared with germline, one end of the junction differs, possibly owing to a read error. This chain links TRBV7-2 with TRBJ1-2, with a weak D call TRBD1 (6 bases). CDR3 length: 13 amino acids. Germline CDR1 reads SGHTA; CDR2 reads FQGNSA. CDR3 DNA: TGTGCCAGCAGCCAGGGGTCTGGGGTAGGGCCCTCATTC. This codes for CASSQGSGVGPSF. Looking up the rest from reference TRBV7-2 and TRBJ1-2 gives the full variable domain: GAGVSQSPSNKVTEKGKDVELRCDPISGHTALYWYRQSLGQGLEFLIYFQGNSAPDKSGLPSDRFSAERTGGSVSTLTIQRTQQEDSAVYLCASSQGSGVGPSFGSGTRLTVV.

This chain joins TRBV5-6 and TRBJ2-1; D is possibly TRBD1 (5 bases). Germline CDR1 is SGHDT and CDR2 is YYEEEE. This CDR3 is 13 amino acids long. The V end lost 4 bases, the J end lost 12 bases, and 17 bases lay between the germline ends. CDR3 loop: CASSPGQRLVQFF. The CDR3 coding sequence is TGTGCCAGCAGCCCTGGACAACGGCTGGTGCAGTTCTTC.

CDR3 nucleotides: TGTGCCAGCAGCTTGGCCGGGATCCAAGAGACCCAGTACTTC. Translated: CASSLAGIQETQYF. The V gene is TRBV5-4, the J gene TRBJ2-5; perhaps TRBD2 as D (5 bases). V lost 0 bases and J 1 base, leaving 7 bases between the germline ends. This CDR3 region has 14 residues. Germline CDR1 SGHNT, CDR2 YYREEE (reference sequence).

The chain carries TRBV5-1 and TRBJ1-2, with D perhaps matching TRBD1 (6 bases). This CDR3 region has 14 residues. Looked up from germline, CDR1 is SGHRS and CDR2 is YFSETQ. Trimming left V 4 bases short and J 8 bases short, with 18 bases between. CDR3 in DNA: TGCGCCAGCAGCACGGTGGACAGACAAGGAGGCTACACCTTC. This sequence encodes CASSTVDRQGGYTF.

The V gene is TRBV3-1 (or the pseudogene TRBV3-2), the J gene TRBJ2-1, with 13 bases fitting TRBD2. Unmatched junction bases numbered 16, after V lost 1 base and J lost 10 bases. The germline V gene has CDR1 LGHDT and CDR2 YNNKEL (reference sequence). CDR3 length equals 19 residues. CDR3 in amino acids: CASSQGTSGGFPFGEEQFF. The CDR3, as DNA: TGTGCCAGCAGCCAAGGGACTAGCGGGGGTTTCCCCTTCGGTGAGGAGCAGTTCTTC.

The chain combines TRBV10-3 with TRBJ2-1; weak D call: TRBD2 (6 bases). V was clipped by 11 bases and J by 0 bases, with 17 bases between them. CDR1 ENHRY and CDR2 SYGVKD come from the germline V gene. The CDR3 has 15 amino acids. The CDR3 DNA reads TGTGCCTCCGGGGAGGCGGGGAGCTCCTACAATGAGCAGTTCTTC. Translation gives CASGEAGSSYNEQFF.

CDR3 region: CASSQGDSSGNTIYF. DNA for the CDR3: TGTGCCAGCAGCCAAGGGGACAGCTCTGGAAACACCATATATTTT. The chain joins TRBV3-1 (or the pseudogene TRBV3-2) to TRBJ1-3, with 7 bases matching TRBD1. The germline V gene encodes CDR1 LGHDT and CDR2 YNNKEL (reference sequence). The CDR3 is made up of 15 amino acids. The junction had 0 bases not matched to a gene; V was cut back by 1 base and J by 0 bases.

The genes are TRBV23-1 and TRBJ1-5; 8 bases are a match to TRBD1. TRBV23-1 is identified as an open reading frame with a role that is uncertain. The CDR3 runs 14 residues. Trimming at V came to 7 bases and at J to 6 bases, leaving 8 bases not matched to a gene. CDR3 loop: CASTQGQGGQPQHF. CDR3 bases: TGCGCCAGCACCCAAGGACAGGGCGGTCAGCCCCAGCATTTT.

This CDR3 is CASSGWRGHNEQFF. Written as DNA, the CDR3 is TGTGCCAGCTCGGGATGGCGGGGGCACAATGAGCAGTTCTTC. The chain recombines TRBV21-1 with TRBJ2-1; TRBD2 is the table's D call, not checked against the DNA. TRBV21-1 is tagged as a pseudogene. The CDR3 covers 14 residues.

CDR3 sequence: CASSQSRDTDSEDGSEAFF. The CDR3 bases are TGCGCCAGCAGTCAATCACGGGACACGGATTCAGAAGATGGATCTGAAGCTTTCTTT. The rearrangement links TRBV23-1 to TRBJ1-1; a weak D match, TRBD1 (6 bases). TRBV23-1 has ORF status, its function being uncertain. The CDR3 is 19 residues long. Trimming cost V 0 bases and J 6 bases, with 26 bases left between them.

The rearrangement links TRBV18 to TRBJ1-4; 7 bases fit TRBD1. Germline loops: CDR1 KGHSH, CDR2 LQKENI. J was trimmed by 8 bases and V by 3 bases; bases with no gene match: 9. This CDR3 region has 15 residues. CDR3 nucleotide sequence: TGTGCCAGCTCACCCGACAGGGCAGGAGTAGAAAAACTGTTTTTT. It translates to CASSPDRAGVEKLFF. Together with reference TRBV18 and TRBJ1-4, the CDR3 gives the full variable domain: NAGVMQNPRHLVRRRGQEARLRCSPMKGHSHVYWYRQLPEEGLKFMVYLQKENIIDESGMPKERFSAEFPKEGPSILRIQQVVRGDSAAYFCASSPDRAGVEKLFFGSGTQLSVL.

The chain carries TRBV6-5 and TRBJ2-5, with D possibly being TRBD2 (5 bases). This CDR3 comprises 15 residues. From germline, CDR1 is MNHEY and CDR2 SVGAGI. V was cut by 6 bases and J by 1 base, with 15 bases left in between. The CDR3, as DNA: TGTGCCAGCAGCTCGACTGTGAGGGCCCAAGAGACCCAGTACTTC. This encodes CASSSTVRAQETQYF.